This TCR beta chain came from a study of response to subunit inactivated influenza vaccine. TCRdb independently ran MiXCR on the RT-PCR reads; one entry per CDR3 protein. The sample consists of fewer than 700,000 distinct CDR3 sequences, approximately 12% of them appearing once. Only a few counts were recorded for this clonotype. Trimming removed 5 bases at V and 1 base at J, with 14 bases between. CDR1 is MDHEN, CDR2 SYDVKM, per germline. This CDR3 comprises 16 residues. The starting material was PBMCs from blood, obtained roughly 45 days after vaccination. The sequence derives from a man aged 45-65 years who received an inactivated influenza vaccine. The chain is built from TRBV28 and TRBJ1-4; D ambiguous. In DNA form, the CDR3 reads TGTGCCAGCAGTCTCTCAGCTGGGTTAACTAATGAAAAACTGTTTTTT. Translation gives CASSLSAGLTNEKLFF.